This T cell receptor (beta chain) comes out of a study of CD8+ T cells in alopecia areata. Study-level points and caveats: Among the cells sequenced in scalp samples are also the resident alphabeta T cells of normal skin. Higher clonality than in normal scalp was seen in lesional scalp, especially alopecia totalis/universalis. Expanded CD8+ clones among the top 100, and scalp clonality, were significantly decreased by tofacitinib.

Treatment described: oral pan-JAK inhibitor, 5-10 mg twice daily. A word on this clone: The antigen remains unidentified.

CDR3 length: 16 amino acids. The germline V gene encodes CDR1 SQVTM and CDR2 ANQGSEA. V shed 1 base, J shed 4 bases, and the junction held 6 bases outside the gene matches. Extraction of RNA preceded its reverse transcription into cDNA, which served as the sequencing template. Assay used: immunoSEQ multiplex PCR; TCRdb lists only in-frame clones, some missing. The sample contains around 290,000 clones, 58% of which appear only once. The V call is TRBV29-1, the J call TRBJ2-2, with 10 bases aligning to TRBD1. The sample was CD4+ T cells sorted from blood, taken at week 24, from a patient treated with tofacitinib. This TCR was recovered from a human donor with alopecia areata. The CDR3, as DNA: TGCAGCGTTGAAGGACTAGGGACAGGGGTCACCGGGGAGCTGTTTTTT. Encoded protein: CSVEGLGTGVTGELFF.